This TCR beta chain was identified in a study of blood T cell repertoires in COVID-19. Study overall: COVID-19 samples, acute and convalescent, were from the United States, Italy and Spain.

The method was immunoSEQ multiplex PCR; TCRdb's version includes in-frame clones alone and lacks a portion of them. The sample contains approximately 270,000 clones, 80% to 85% of which appear only once. The TCR sequence derives from a person aged 65 to 85 with COVID-19, enrolled during active disease. The specimen sequenced was peripheral blood.

The CDR3 protein is CASSIAGTLKNQPQHF. CDR3 bases: TGTGCCAGTAGTATAGCGGGGACACTTAAAAATCAGCCCCAGCATTTT. The chain uses TRBV19 and TRBJ1-5, with D perhaps TRBD1 (6 bases). The germline V gene has CDR1 LNHDA and CDR2 SQIVND (reference sequence). The CDR3 loop spans 16 amino acids. V lost 1 base, J lost 4 bases, and 14 bases lay in between.